A single sample gave rise to the 18 T cell receptor beta chains below, sequenced in a study of shared clonotypes between healthy human individuals. Using immunoSEQ multiplex PCR, the repertoire was profiled, and TCRdb retains in-frame clones only, with some absent. Altogether about 990,000 clones are present, around three quarters being singletons, with the ten largest covering roughly 0.57%. Sequencing was performed on memory CD4+ T cells from PBMCs. Stated subset: CD45RA-negative fraction. All receptors derive from a man younger than 30 in good health. Some clones in this sample may be carry-over from other donors' samples.

The chain carries TRBV2 and TRBJ2-5, with D perhaps matching TRBD1 (5 bases). CDR3 length: 16 amino acids. CDR1 is SNHLY and CDR2 is FYNNEI in the germline V gene. The V gene lost 5 bases and the J gene lost 1 base, with 17 bases spanning the gap. Here the CDR3 DNA reads TGTGCCAGCAGTCCAGACGCTAGGGGCGGCCAAGAGACCCAGTACTTC. This encodes CASSPDARGGQETQYF.

This rearrangement joins TRBV5-4 to TRBJ2-7; TRBD1 matches 7 bases. CDR3 length: 14 residues. Germline CDR1 SGHNT, CDR2 YYREEE (reference sequence). Trimming took 0 bases from V and 3 from J; bases not matched to a gene: 3. CDR3 sequence reads: CASSLDRGFYEQYF. For the CDR3, the DNA is TGTGCCAGCAGCTTGGACAGGGGATTCTACGAGCAGTACTTC. The full variable domain, its missing parts supplied by reference TRBV5-4 and TRBJ2-7, is ETGVTQSPTHLIKTRGQQVTLRCSSQSGHNTVSWYQQALGQGPQFIFQYYREEENGRGNFPPRFSGLQFPNYSSELNVNALELDDSALYLCASSLDRGFYEQYFGPGTRLTVT.

In this sample, this clone turned up many times. The J gene is TRBJ2-2, the V gene TRBV2, with a possible D match to TRBD1 (6 bases). V dropped 6 bases and J dropped 7 bases, with 9 bases sitting between them. Germline V gene data show CDR1 as SNHLY and CDR2 as FYNNEI. This CDR3 is built from 12 residues. The CDR3 loop reads CASREQGGELFF. CDR3 nucleotides: TGTGCCAGCAGGGAACAGGGCGGGGAGCTGTTTTTT.

The chain couples TRBV7-9 to TRBJ2-1; 8 bases are a match to TRBD1. Germline V gives CDR1 SEHNR, CDR2 FQNEAQ (reference sequence). The CDR3 is 18 residues long. V dropped 4 bases and J dropped 3; count of bases not matched to a gene: 14. CDR3 region: CASSSLGLQGDFYNEQFF. In DNA form, the CDR3 reads TGTGCCAGCAGCTCCCTGGGGCTACAGGGGGATTTCTACAATGAGCAGTTCTTC.

The chain is built from TRBV28 and TRBJ2-2, with TRBD2 as a possible D gene (5 bases). This CDR3 is 15 amino acids long. The germline V gene encodes CDR1 MDHEN and CDR2 SYDVKM. The V end was cut by 1 base, the J end by 4 bases, with 10 bases between. The CDR3 is CASSLLWEPTGELFF. CDR3 sequence (DNA): TGTGCCAGCAGTTTATTGTGGGAGCCCACCGGGGAGCTGTTTTTT.

This chain uses TRBV18 with TRBJ2-3, with 7 bases identical to TRBD2. Germline V lookup: CDR1 KGHSH, CDR2 LQKENI. The junction had 7 bases not matched to a gene; V was cut back by 8 bases and J by 2 bases. This CDR3 comprises 14 residues. The CDR3 loop is CASRGLTNTDTQYF. In DNA form, the CDR3 reads TGTGCCAGCCGGGGACTAACTAACACAGATACGCAGTATTTT.

V gene TRBV5-1 combines with J gene TRBJ2-1, with TRBD2 as a possible D gene (6 bases). Germline CDR1 is SGHRS and CDR2 is YFSETQ. Trimming shortened V by 2 bases and J by 4 bases, and 13 bases separated the two germline ends. The CDR3 has 15 amino acids. The CDR3, as DNA: TGCGCCAGCAGCTTAACTAGCCGGAAGTACAATGAGCAGTTCTTC. Encoded protein: CASSLTSRKYNEQFF.

The V gene is TRBV28, the J gene TRBJ1-1; 7 nucleotides align to TRBD1. With 3 bases clipped from V and 4 bases from J, the junction kept 8 bases outside the gene matches. The CDR3 is 15 residues long. Germline V gene sequence: CDR1 MDHEN, CDR2 SYDVKM. CDR3 in DNA: TGTGCCAGCAGTTTTGGTGACAGGGAGGGCACTGAAGCTTTCTTT. Amino acids: CASSFGDREGTEAFF.

This chain connects TRBV5-8 to TRBJ2-6; unclear D gene. CDR1 is SGHTS, CDR2 YDEGEE, per germline. The ends were cut back, 3 bases at V and 2 bases at J, with 9 bases in the middle. This CDR3 is 15 amino acids long. The CDR3 reads CASSSYGPGANVLTF. The CDR3 bases are TGTGCCAGCAGCTCCTACGGGCCTGGGGCCAACGTCCTGACTTTC.

This clone was counted at least ten times. This chain joins TRBV5-4 and TRBJ2-5, with D maybe TRBD1 (5 bases). Trimming stripped 0 bases from V and 4 bases from J, with 7 bases between. This CDR3 is built from 13 residues. CDR1 and CDR2 from the germline V gene are SGHNT and YYREEE (reference sequence). In nucleotides, the CDR3 is TGTGCCAGCAGCTTGGACAGGAGAGAGACCCAGTACTTC. Residues: CASSLDRRETQYF. Combining the CDR3 with reference TRBV5-4 and TRBJ2-5 gives the whole variable domain ETGVTQSPTHLIKTRGQQVTLRCSSQSGHNTVSWYQQALGQGPQFIFQYYREEENGRGNFPPRFSGLQFPNYSSELNVNALELDDSALYLCASSLDRRETQYFGPGTRLLVL.

This sequence joins TRBV4-2 and TRBJ1-1; maybe TRBD1 (5 bases). This CDR3 has 15 amino acids. CDR1 and CDR2 from the germline V gene are LGHNA and YNFKEQ. Trimming took 1 base from V and 0 from J, leaving 9 bases between them. DNA for the CDR3: TGTGCCAGCAGCCAAGTGCAGGGATTGAACACTGAAGCTTTCTTT. It encodes CASSQVQGLNTEAFF.

CDR3 coding DNA: TGCGCCAGCAGTTTTAGCGTCCAAGAGACCCAGTACTTC. Protein sequence: CASSFSVQETQYF. The rearrangement links TRBV10-1 to TRBJ2-5; tentative D call: TRBD2 (5 bases). V was cut by 5 bases and J by 1 base, with 8 bases left in between. In germline, CDR1 is WNHNN, CDR2 SYGVQD (reference sequence). This CDR3 contains 13 residues.

The rearrangement joins TRBV29-1 to TRBJ2-5; 9 bases fit TRBD2. The CDR3 runs 17 residues. Germline-derived CDR1 and CDR2 are SQVTM and ANQGSEA. V lost 1 base and J lost 5; bases outside the gene matches: 14. Written as DNA, the CDR3 is TGCAGCGTTGAAGGGCTCCGGCTAGCGGGGCCTACGGAGACCCAGTACTTC. It yields the protein CSVEGLRLAGPTETQYF.

The V gene is TRBV5-6, the J gene TRBJ2-7; possibly TRBD1 for D (6 bases). This CDR3 spans 13 amino acids. The V gene's germline CDR1 is SGHDT and CDR2 YYEEEE. V was pared by 3 bases and J by 7 bases, with 14 bases between. CDR3 nucleotide sequence: TGTGCCAGCAGCTCAACAGGGCGGTGGGAGCAGTACTTC. Its protein is CASSSTGRWEQYF.

CDR3 coding DNA: TGTGCCAGCAGGGGCAGGGGCCCCACTGAAGCTTTCTTT. As protein: CASRGRGPTEAFF. The chain carries TRBV6-1 and TRBJ1-1; D is possibly TRBD1 (6 bases). CDR3 length: 13 residues. Trimming removed 6 bases from V and 4 bases from J, with 12 bases in between. The germline V gene has CDR1 MNHNS and CDR2 SASEGT.

This clone has more than one count but fewer than ten. V gene TRBV28 combines with J gene TRBJ1-4; D is ambiguous. This CDR3 region has 12 residues. CDR1 and CDR2 (germline): MDHEN, SYDVKM. V was trimmed by 2 bases and J by 4 bases, leaving 2 bases between them. DNA for the CDR3: TGTGCCAGCAGTTTAAGTAATGAAAAACTGTTTTTT. This gives the protein CASSLSNEKLFF.

The V call is TRBV27, the J call TRBJ1-1; a weak D match, TRBD1 (5 bases). Germline lookup yields CDR1 MNHEY and CDR2 SMNVEV (reference sequence). The CDR3 loop spans 15 amino acids. V gave up 5 bases and J gave up 4 bases, with 17 bases separating them. The CDR3, as DNA: TGTGCCAGCAGTCCACTATACAGAGGGACCACTGAAGCTTTCTTT. This translates into CASSPLYRGTTEAFF.

V usage is TRBV4-2 and J usage is TRBJ1-2; no definite D call. The CDR3 totals 13 residues. V was cut by 2 bases and J by 5 bases, with 9 bases left in between. Germline CDR1 and CDR2: LGHNA and YNFKEQ. CDR3 protein: CASSQPREYGYTF. Here the CDR3 DNA reads TGTGCCAGCAGCCAACCTCGGGAGTATGGCTACACCTTC.